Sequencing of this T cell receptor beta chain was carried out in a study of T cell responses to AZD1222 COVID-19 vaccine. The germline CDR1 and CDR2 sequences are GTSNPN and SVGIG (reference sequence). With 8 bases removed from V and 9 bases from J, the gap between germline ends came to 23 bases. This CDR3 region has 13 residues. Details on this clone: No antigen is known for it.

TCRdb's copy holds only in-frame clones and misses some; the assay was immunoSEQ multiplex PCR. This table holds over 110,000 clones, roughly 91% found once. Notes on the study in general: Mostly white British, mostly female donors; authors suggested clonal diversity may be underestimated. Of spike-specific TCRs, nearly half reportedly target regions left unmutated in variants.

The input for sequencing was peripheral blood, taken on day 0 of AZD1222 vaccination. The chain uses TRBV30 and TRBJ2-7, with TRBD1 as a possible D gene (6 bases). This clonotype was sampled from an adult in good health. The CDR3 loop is CATSGTHYSGQYF. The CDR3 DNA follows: TGTGCCACCTCCGGGACACACTACTCAGGGCAGTACTTC.